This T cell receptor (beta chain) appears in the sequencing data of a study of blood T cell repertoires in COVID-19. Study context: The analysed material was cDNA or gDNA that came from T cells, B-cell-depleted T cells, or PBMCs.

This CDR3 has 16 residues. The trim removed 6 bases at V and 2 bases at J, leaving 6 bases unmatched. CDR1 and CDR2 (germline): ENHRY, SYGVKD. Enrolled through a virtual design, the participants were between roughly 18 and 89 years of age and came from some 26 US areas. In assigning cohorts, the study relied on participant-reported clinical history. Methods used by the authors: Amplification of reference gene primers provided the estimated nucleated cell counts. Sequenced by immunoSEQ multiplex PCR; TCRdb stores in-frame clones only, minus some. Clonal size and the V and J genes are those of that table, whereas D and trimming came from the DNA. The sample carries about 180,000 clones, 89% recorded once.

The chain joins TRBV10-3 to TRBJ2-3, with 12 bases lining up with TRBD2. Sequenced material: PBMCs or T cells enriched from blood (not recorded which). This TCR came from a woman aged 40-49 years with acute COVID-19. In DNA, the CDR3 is TGTGCCATCAGCGCCCGACTAGCGGGAGACACAGATACGCAGTATTTT. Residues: CAISARLAGDTDTQYF.